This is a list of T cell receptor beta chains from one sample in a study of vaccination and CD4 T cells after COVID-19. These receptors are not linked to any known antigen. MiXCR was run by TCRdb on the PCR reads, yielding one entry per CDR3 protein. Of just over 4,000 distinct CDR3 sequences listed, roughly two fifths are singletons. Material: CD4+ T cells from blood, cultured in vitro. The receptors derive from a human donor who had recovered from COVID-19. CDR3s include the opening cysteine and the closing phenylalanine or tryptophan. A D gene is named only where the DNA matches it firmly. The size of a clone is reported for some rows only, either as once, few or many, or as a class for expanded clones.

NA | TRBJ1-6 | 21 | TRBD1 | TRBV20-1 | CSAPLAGTGGWEGSYNSPLHF | TGCAGTGCTCCTCTCGCTGGGACAGGGGGTTGGGAGGGCTCCTATAATTCACCCCTCCACTTT
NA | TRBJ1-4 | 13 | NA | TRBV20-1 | CSARRATNEKLFF | TGCAGTGCTAGGCGCGCAACTAATGAAAAACTGTTTTTT
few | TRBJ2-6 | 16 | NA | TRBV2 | CASIPGPSSGANVLTF | TGTGCCAGCATTCCAGGGCCATCCTCTGGGGCCAACGTCCTGACTTTC
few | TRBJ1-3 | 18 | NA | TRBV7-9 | CASSLRAAALTPGNTIYF | TGTGCCAGCAGCTTAAGGGCGGCGGCCCTAACGCCGGGAAACACCATATATTTT
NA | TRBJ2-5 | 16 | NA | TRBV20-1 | CSARAFLERFKETQYF | TGCAGTGCTAGAGCCTTCCTCGAACGCTTTAAAGAGACCCAGTACTTC
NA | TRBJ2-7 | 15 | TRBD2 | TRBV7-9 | CASSFMTSGGDEQYF | TGTGCCAGCAGCTTCATGACTAGCGGGGGGGACGAGCAGTACTTC
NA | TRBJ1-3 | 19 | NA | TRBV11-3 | CASSRIIQRDRPGGCTIYF | TGTGCCAGCAGCCGTATTATCCAAAGGGACCGCCCGGGGGGTTGCACCATATATTTT
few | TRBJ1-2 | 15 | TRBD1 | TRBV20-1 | CSASGGQNRGLGYTF | TGCAGTGCGAGCGGGGGCCAGAACAGGGGGCTCGGCTACACCTTC
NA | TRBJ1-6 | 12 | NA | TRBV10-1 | CASWRSDSPLHF | TGCGCCAGCTGGCGGTCGGATTCACCCCTCCACTTT
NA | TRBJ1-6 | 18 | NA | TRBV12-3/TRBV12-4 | CARWVDEGGEWCNSPLHF | TGTGCCCGCTGGGTAGACGAGGGGGGGGAATGGTGTAATTCACCCCTCCACTTT
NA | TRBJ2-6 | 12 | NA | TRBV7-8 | CASTRRANVLTF | TGTGCCAGCACCCGCCGGGCCAACGTCCTGACTTTC
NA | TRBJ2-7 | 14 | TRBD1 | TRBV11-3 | CASSPWDSDYEQYF | TGTGCCAGCAGCCCCTGGGACAGCGATTACGAGCAGTACTTC
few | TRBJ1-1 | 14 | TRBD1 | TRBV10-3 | CATLLGQGNTEAFF | TGTGCCACCTTGTTGGGACAGGGTAACACTGAAGCTTTCTTT
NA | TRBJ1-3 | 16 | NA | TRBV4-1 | CASSQPTVSRGNTIYF | TGCGCCAGCAGCCAGCCGACAGTATCGCGCGGAAACACCATATATTTT
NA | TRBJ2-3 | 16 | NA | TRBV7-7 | CASSPSRVQSTDTQYF | TGTGCTAGCAGCCCCTCGAGAGTTCAGAGCACAGATACGCAGTATTTT
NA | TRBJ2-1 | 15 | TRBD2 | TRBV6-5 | CASSYWLASGNEQFF | TGTGCCAGCAGTTACTGGTTGGCTAGCGGCAATGAGCAGTTCTTC
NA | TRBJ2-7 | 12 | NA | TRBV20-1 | CSAAGHTYEQYF | TGCAGTGCGGCGGGACACACCTACGAGCAGTACTTC
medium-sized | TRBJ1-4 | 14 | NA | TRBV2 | CASSEGRDGGKLFF | TGTGCCAGCAGTGAAGGCAGGGATGGGGGAAAACTGTTTTTT
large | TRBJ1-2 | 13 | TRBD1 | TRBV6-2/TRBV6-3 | CASSYPGGLGYTF | TGTGCCAGCAGTTACCCAGGGGGCCTTGGCTACACCTTC
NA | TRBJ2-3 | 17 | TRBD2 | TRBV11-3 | CASSFVAASGIADTQYF | TGTGCCAGCAGCTTCGTTGCGGCTAGCGGGATCGCAGATACGCAGTATTTT
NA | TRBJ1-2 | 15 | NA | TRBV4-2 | CASSQERGRSYGYTF | TGTGCCAGCAGCCAAGAACGTGGCAGAAGCTATGGCTACACCTTC
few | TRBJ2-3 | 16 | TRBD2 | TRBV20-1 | CSAASYSGRTTDTQYF | TGCAGTGCTGCCTCTTATTCCGGGAGGACCACAGATACGCAGTATTTT
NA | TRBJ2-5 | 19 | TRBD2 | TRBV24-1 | CATSDLRFRGTSAQETQYF | TGTGCCACCAGTGATTTGAGGTTTAGGGGGACTAGCGCACAAGAGACCCAGTACTTC
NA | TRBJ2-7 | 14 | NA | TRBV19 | CASSMQRGGYEQYF | TGTGCCAGTAGTATGCAGAGGGGGGGGTACGAGCAGTACTTC
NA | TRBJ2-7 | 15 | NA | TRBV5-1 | CASSLLVGEPGEQYF | TGCGCCAGCAGCTTGCTCGTCGGGGAACCTGGCGAGCAGTACTTC
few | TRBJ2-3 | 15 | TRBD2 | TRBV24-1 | CATSDPEREGDTQYF | TGTGCCACCAGTGATCCCGAGCGGGAGGGGGATACGCAGTATTTT
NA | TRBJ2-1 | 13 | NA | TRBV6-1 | CASRIGPHNEQFF | TGTGCCAGCCGGATCGGGCCGCACAATGAGCAGTTCTTC
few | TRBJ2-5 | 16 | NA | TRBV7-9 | CASSLVGAARMGAQYF | TGTGCCAGCAGCTTAGTAGGGGCGGCACGTATGGGTGCCCAGTACTTC
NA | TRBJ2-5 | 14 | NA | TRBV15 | CATSRTDSWETQYF | TGTGCCACCAGCAGAACGGACAGTTGGGAGACCCAGTACTTC